These 16 T cell receptor beta chains were all obtained from the same sample, sequenced in a study of technical replicates of blood from four donors. TCRdb keeps only in-frame clones here, not all; method: immunoSEQ multiplex PCR. The sample has some 67,000 clones, about 98% seen once. Specimen: T cells isolated from PBMCs. These receptors were obtained from a human donor in good health.

The V call is TRBV6-1, the J call TRBJ1-1; D is perhaps TRBD1 (6 bases). CDR1 MNHNS and CDR2 SASEGT come from the germline V gene. The CDR3 sequence is 12 residues long. Trimming took off 7 bases at V and 7 bases at J, with 13 bases between the two ends. In DNA, the CDR3 is TGTGCCAGCAATTATGGACAGATTGAAGCTTTCTTT. This encodes CASNYGQIEAFF.

The CDR3 region is CASSLGQKNGYGYTF. In nucleotides, the CDR3 is TGTGCCAGTAGTTTGGGACAGAAGAATGGCTATGGCTACACCTTC. V and J are TRBV19 and TRBJ1-2; TRBD1 aligns across 7 bases. The trim removed 5 bases at V and 4 bases at J, leaving 10 bases unmatched. The CDR3 covers 15 residues. The germline CDR1 and CDR2 sequences are LNHDA and SQIVND (reference sequence).

The rearrangement joins TRBV15 to TRBJ2-1; D is ambiguous. V gave up 0 bases and J gave up 7 bases, with 7 bases separating them. This CDR3 has 13 amino acids. Looked up from germline, CDR1 is LNHNV and CDR2 is YYDKDF (reference sequence). CDR3 residues: CATSRDLSNEQFF. As DNA, the CDR3 is TGTGCCACCAGCAGAGATTTATCGAATGAGCAGTTCTTC.

The chain joins TRBV6-1 to TRBJ2-1, with a tentative D call TRBD1 (5 bases). CDR1 is MNHNS and CDR2 is SASEGT in the germline V gene. V was trimmed by 3 bases and J by 6 bases, leaving 12 bases between them. The CDR3 runs 14 residues. CDR3 DNA sequence: TGTGCCAGCAGTGATTCAGGGTTCAGCAATGAGCAGTTCTTC. Encoded protein: CASSDSGFSNEQFF.

The rearrangement links TRBV9 to TRBJ2-3; TRBD2 is a possible D gene (5 bases). V dropped 6 bases and J dropped 2 bases, with 13 bases sitting between them. This CDR3 has 14 residues. The germline V gene encodes CDR1 SGDLS and CDR2 YYNGEE. The CDR3 bases are TGTGCCAGCACCCGGGATGGATTCACAGATACGCAGTATTTT. It encodes CASTRDGFTDTQYF.

The J gene is TRBJ2-7, the V gene TRBV6-9; D is unresolved. This CDR3 has 15 residues. V gave up 0 bases and J gave up 7 bases, with 16 bases separating them. Per germline, CDR1 MNHGY and CDR2 SVAAGI. Here the CDR3 DNA reads TGTGCCAGCAGTTATTCTCGGGTCCAGCCCCTGGAGCAGTACTTC. It codes for CASSYSRVQPLEQYF.

The rearrangement uses TRBV4-1 and TRBJ1-4, with 7 bases fitting TRBD1. The CDR3 sequence is 16 residues long. V was clipped by 1 base and J by 5 bases; unmatched bases: 7. The germline V gene encodes CDR1 MGHRA and CDR2 YSYEKL. The CDR3 coding sequence is TGCGCCAGCAGCCAAGGTCGGGGACAGAAAAATGAAAAACTGTTTTTT. Translated, it gives CASSQGRGQKNEKLFF.

The chain recombines TRBV5-1 with TRBJ1-3; D perhaps matches TRBD1 (6 bases). From germline, CDR1 is SGHRS and CDR2 YFSETQ. V dropped 5 bases and J dropped 5 bases, with 35 bases sitting between them. The CDR3 extends over 21 amino acids. CDR3 sequence reads: CASRPLGGDTKGFFDRNTIYF. The CDR3 DNA sequence: TGCGCCAGCAGACCCCTCGGGGGGGACACAAAGGGGTTTTTCGATCGAAACACCATATATTTT.

V and J are TRBV6-4 and TRBJ2-5, with D perhaps matching TRBD2 (6 bases). The CDR3 length is 18 residues. Germline V gene sequence: CDR1 MRHNA, CDR2 SNTAGT. Trimming removed 3 bases at V and 9 bases at J, with 29 bases between. This chain's CDR3 is CASSELTFYGGGQGAQYF. CDR3 DNA sequence: TGTGCCAGCAGTGAATTGACCTTTTACGGGGGAGGCCAAGGGGCCCAGTACTTC.

The chain carries TRBV15 and TRBJ2-7; 7 positions agree with TRBD1. J gave up 0 bases and V 3 bases, and 5 bases lay outside the gene matches. This CDR3 is 15 amino acids long. Germline CDR1 is LNHNV and CDR2 is YYDKDF (reference sequence). CDR3 nucleotides: TGTGCCACCAGCAGTAACAGGGGAGTCTCCTACGAGCAGTACTTC. This translates into CATSSNRGVSYEQYF.

The chain combines TRBV9 with TRBJ2-7; 8 nucleotides line up with TRBD2. CDR3 length: 15 residues. The germline V gene encodes CDR1 SGDLS and CDR2 YYNGEE. J lost 2 bases, V lost 0 bases, and 4 bases had no gene match. CDR3 DNA sequence: TGTGCCAGCAGCGTAGGGACTAGCCTTACCTACGAGCAGTACTTC. This gives the protein CASSVGTSLTYEQYF.

The chain links TRBV2 to TRBJ1-2, with a weak D call TRBD1 (6 bases). The CDR3 loop spans 13 amino acids. Germline loops: CDR1 SNHLY, CDR2 FYNNEI. Trimming pared 4 bases from V and 3 bases from J, leaving 9 bases between. The CDR3 DNA reads TGTGCCAGCAGTGGAGGGGGGGACTATGGCTACACCTTC. Its translation: CASSGGGDYGYTF.

The rearrangement uses TRBV13 and TRBJ1-6; 9 bases are a match to TRBD1. V dropped 4 bases and J dropped 6; count of bases not matched to a gene: 1. Germline assignment: CDR1 PRHDT and CDR2 FYEKMQ (reference sequence). CDR3 length: 14 amino acids. CDR3 sequence: CASSSTGGNSPLHF. The CDR3 DNA follows: TGTGCCAGCAGCTCGACAGGGGGTAATTCACCCCTCCACTTT. The full variable domain, with the rest looked up from reference TRBV13 and TRBJ1-6, is AAGVIQSPRHLIKEKRETATLKCYPIPRHDTVYWYQQGPGQDPQFLISFYEKMQSDKGSIPDRFSAQQFSDYHSELNMSSLELGDSALYFCASSSTGGNSPLHFGNGTRLTVT.

The J gene is TRBJ2-5, the V gene TRBV5-6, with 10 bases matching TRBD1. Looked up from germline, CDR1 is SGHDT and CDR2 is YYEEEE. The J segment lost 3 bases and the V segment lost 4 bases, leaving 6 bases of the junction unmatched. The CDR3 contains 15 residues. The CDR3 spells CASSRLGTGEETQYF. The CDR3 DNA follows: TGTGCCAGCAGCAGGCTAGGGACAGGGGAAGAGACCCAGTACTTC.

This clone was observed a single time. The chain recombines TRBV6-1 with TRBJ2-1; TRBD2 matches 11 bases. The CDR3 covers 14 residues. V gave up 8 bases and J gave up 9 bases; unmatched junction bases: 9. Germline V lookup: CDR1 MNHNS, CDR2 SASEGT. CDR3 in amino acids: CASLRTSGSVEQFF. CDR3 in DNA: TGTGCCAGCTTACGTACTAGCGGGAGTGTTGAGCAGTTCTTC.

The chain carries TRBV6-1 and TRBJ2-7, with D uncertain. CDR3 length: 12 residues. Per the germline V gene, CDR1 is MNHNS and CDR2 is SASEGT. Between the trimmed V and J ends, which lost 6 bases and 3 bases, there was a span of 9 bases. The CDR3 protein is CASSAGGYEQYF. The CDR3 region has the DNA TGTGCCAGCAGCGCCGGTGGCTACGAGCAGTACTTC.